The rows below give T cell receptor beta chains drawn from one sample of a study of cytomegalovirus exposure and HLA in healthy donors. Sequencing used immunoSEQ multiplex PCR; TCRdb keeps in-frame clones, though not all of them. Counted here are about 190,000 clones, almost 80% occurring once; the ten biggest clones make up roughly 1.6%. The specimen sequenced was PBMCs. Source of these receptors: a woman aged 18-29 years in good health and CMV-seronegative. The CDR3 runs from the conserved cysteine through the conserved F or W. D genes are given only for firm matches. A clone size is listed for some rows: how often the clone was seen (once, few, many), or a class if it is expanded.

abundance: -
j_gene: TRBJ1-5
v_gene: TRBV4-1
d_gene: -
CDR3nt: TGCGCCAGCAGCTACGACTTAGGGGGTGGACAGCCCCAGCATTTT
CDR3aa: CASSYDLGGGQPQHF

abundance: -
j_gene: TRBJ2-7
v_gene: TRBV5-4
d_gene: -
CDR3nt: TGTGCCAGCAGCTCCCGGGACACCTACGAGCAGTACTTC
CDR3aa: CASSSRDTYEQYF

abundance: -
j_gene: TRBJ1-5
v_gene: TRBV6-1
d_gene: -
CDR3nt: TGTGCCAGCAGTGACGGCGGGGGCGCGGATCAGCCCCAGCATTTT
CDR3aa: CASSDGGGADQPQHF

abundance: -
j_gene: TRBJ1-2
v_gene: TRBV5-4
d_gene: -
CDR3nt: TGTGCCAGCAGCTTAAGTAGGGCGGGAGGCTACACCTTC
CDR3aa: CASSLSRAGGYTF

abundance: -
j_gene: TRBJ2-7
v_gene: TRBV6-5
d_gene: TRBD2
CDR3nt: TGTGCCAGCAGTTACTCCGGGAGGGCCAACGAGCAGTACTTC
CDR3aa: CASSYSGRANEQYF

abundance: -
j_gene: TRBJ2-1
v_gene: TRBV19
d_gene: TRBD2
CDR3nt: TGTGCCAGTAGTATAGTCTCCCTGGGGGGGGAAAATGAGCAGTTCTTC
CDR3aa: CASSIVSLGGENEQFF

abundance: once
j_gene: TRBJ2-7
v_gene: TRBV30
d_gene: TRBD2
CDR3nt: TGTGCCTGGAGTCGTCTAGCGGGGCTAATCTACGAGCAGTACTTC
CDR3aa: CAWSRLAGLIYEQYF

abundance: -
j_gene: TRBJ1-1
v_gene: TRBV7-9
d_gene: -
CDR3nt: TGTGCCAGCAGCTTAGGGGGGCCCGTGGCTTTCTTT
CDR3aa: CASSLGGPVAFF

abundance: -
j_gene: TRBJ2-1
v_gene: TRBV5-4
d_gene: TRBD2
CDR3nt: TGTGCCAGCAGCCTATCGAAAGAGGGACTAGCGGGTGAGCAGTTCTTC
CDR3aa: CASSLSKEGLAGEQFF

abundance: -
j_gene: TRBJ1-1
v_gene: TRBV29-1
d_gene: -
CDR3nt: TGCAGCGTTGAAGATCGGGCCGGGGAGCGAATGAACACTGAAGCTTTCTTT
CDR3aa: CSVEDRAGERMNTEAFF

abundance: -
j_gene: TRBJ1-1
v_gene: TRBV7-8
d_gene: -
CDR3nt: TGTGCCAGCAGCCCTACCGGGTTTAACACTGAAGCTTTCTTT
CDR3aa: CASSPTGFNTEAFF

abundance: -
j_gene: TRBJ2-1
v_gene: TRBV2
d_gene: -
CDR3nt: TGTGCCAGCGTGGACCTAAACAGGGGAGGTGAGCAGTTCTTC
CDR3aa: CASVDLNRGGEQFF

abundance: -
j_gene: TRBJ1-2
v_gene: TRBV7-9
d_gene: TRBD1
CDR3nt: TGTGCCAGCAGCTTAGGGGGATTGACAGGGTTTGTCTTC
CDR3aa: CASSLGGLTGFVF

abundance: -
j_gene: TRBJ1-5
v_gene: TRBV6-1
d_gene: -
CDR3nt: TGTGCCAGCAGTGAATCTTGGGGGGGCTCAAATCAGCCCCAGCATTTT
CDR3aa: CASSESWGGSNQPQHF

abundance: -
j_gene: TRBJ1-3
v_gene: TRBV28
d_gene: -
CDR3nt: TGTGCCAGCAGTTTATGGTCAGGGGCCTCTGGAAACACCATATATTTT
CDR3aa: CASSLWSGASGNTIYF

abundance: -
j_gene: TRBJ2-7
v_gene: TRBV10-3
d_gene: TRBD1
CDR3nt: TGTGCCATCAGTCAGACAGGGTTCGACGAGCAGTACTTC
CDR3aa: CAISQTGFDEQYF

abundance: -
j_gene: TRBJ2-7
v_gene: TRBV7-2
d_gene: -
CDR3nt: TGTGCCAGCAGCTTTCGGGGGGCGAGGGAGCAGTACTTC
CDR3aa: CASSFRGAREQYF

abundance: -
j_gene: TRBJ1-4
v_gene: TRBV6-1
d_gene: -
CDR3nt: TGTGCCAGCAGTAATTTCAGGGCCACTAATGAAAAACTGTTTTTT
CDR3aa: CASSNFRATNEKLFF

abundance: few
j_gene: TRBJ1-4
v_gene: TRBV5-6
d_gene: TRBD1
CDR3nt: TGTGCCAGCAGCCAGCCCGGAGGGACAGGTAGTGAAAAACTGTTTTTT
CDR3aa: CASSQPGGTGSEKLFF

abundance: -
j_gene: TRBJ2-6
v_gene: TRBV4-2
d_gene: -
CDR3nt: TGTGCCAGCAGCCAAGATCGAGACTCTGGGGCCAACGTCCTGACTTTC
CDR3aa: CASSQDRDSGANVLTF

abundance: -
j_gene: TRBJ2-3
v_gene: TRBV5-1
d_gene: TRBD2
CDR3nt: TGCGCCAGCAGCCGACTAGCGGGGTCCACAGATACGCAGTATTTT
CDR3aa: CASSRLAGSTDTQYF

abundance: once
j_gene: TRBJ2-1
v_gene: TRBV6-1
d_gene: TRBD2
CDR3nt: TGTGCCAGCAGTGTGGCTAGCGGATACAATGAGCAGTTCTTC
CDR3aa: CASSVASGYNEQFF

abundance: few
j_gene: TRBJ1-1
v_gene: TRBV6-5
d_gene: -
CDR3nt: TGTGCCAGCAGTAGAGACACTGAAGCTTTCTTT
CDR3aa: CASSRDTEAFF